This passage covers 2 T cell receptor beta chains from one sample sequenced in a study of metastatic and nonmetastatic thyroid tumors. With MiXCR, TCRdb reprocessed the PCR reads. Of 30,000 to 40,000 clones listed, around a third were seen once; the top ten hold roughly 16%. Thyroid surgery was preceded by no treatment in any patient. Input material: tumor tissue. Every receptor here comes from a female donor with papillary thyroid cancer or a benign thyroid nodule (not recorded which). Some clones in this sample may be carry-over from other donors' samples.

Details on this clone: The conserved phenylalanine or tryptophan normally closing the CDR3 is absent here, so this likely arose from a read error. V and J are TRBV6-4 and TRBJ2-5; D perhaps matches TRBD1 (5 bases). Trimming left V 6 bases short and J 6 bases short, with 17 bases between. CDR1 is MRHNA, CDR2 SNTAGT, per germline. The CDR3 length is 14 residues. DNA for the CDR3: TGTGCCAGCAGATTTCCTGGGGCTCGAAAGACCCAGTACTCC. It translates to CASRFPGARKTQYS.

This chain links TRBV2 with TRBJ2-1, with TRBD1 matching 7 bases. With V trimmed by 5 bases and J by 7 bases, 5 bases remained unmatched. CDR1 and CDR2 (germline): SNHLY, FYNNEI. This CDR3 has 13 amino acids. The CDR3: CASSRQGMNEQFF. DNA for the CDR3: TGTGCCAGCAGTCGACAGGGTATGAATGAGCAGTTCTTC. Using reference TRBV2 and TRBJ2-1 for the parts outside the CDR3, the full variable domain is EPEVTQTPSHQVTQMGQEVILRCVPISNHLYFYWYRQILGQKVEFLVSFYNNEISEKSEIFDDQFSVERPDGSNFTLKIRSTKLEDSAMYFCASSRQGMNEQFFGPGTRLTVL.